The rows below give T cell receptor beta chains drawn from one sample of a study of blood T cells in healthy people across ages. TCRdb passed the 5' RACE reads through MiXCR, listing each CDR3 protein once. The top ten hold roughly 23% of the sample, which has 1.5 million to 2 million distinct CDR3 sequences, roughly two fifths seen once. Input material: blood. Receptors were obtained from a human donor in good health. Both conserved end residues are part of each CDR3. The D gene is left open where the match is weak. Clone size, where shown, is once, few, many, or a class for clones that have expanded.

v_gene: TRBV5-8
d_gene: -
abundance: -
j_gene: TRBJ2-3
CDR3aa: CASSIQRTRTDTQYF
CDR3nt: TGTGCCAGCAGCATCCAACGGACCCGCACAGATACGCAGTATTTT

v_gene: TRBV4-3
d_gene: -
abundance: -
j_gene: TRBJ1-1
CDR3aa: CASSQDGGGAEYTEAFF
CDR3nt: TGCGCCAGCAGCCAAGACGGGGGGGGCGCCGAGTACACTGAAGCTTTCTTT

v_gene: TRBV7-3
d_gene: -
abundance: many
j_gene: TRBJ2-6
CDR3aa: CASSQQGFGANVLTF
CDR3nt: TGTGCCAGCAGCCAACAGGGATTTGGGGCCAACGTCCTGACTTTC

v_gene: TRBV29-1
d_gene: TRBD2
abundance: few
j_gene: TRBJ2-7
CDR3aa: CSVVASGTYEQYF
CDR3nt: TGCAGCGTTGTCGCTAGCGGGACCTACGAGCAGTACTTC

v_gene: TRBV5-1
d_gene: -
abundance: -
j_gene: TRBJ2-5
CDR3aa: CASSTETGIGTQYF
CDR3nt: TGCGCCAGCAGCACCGAGACAGGCATTGGGACCCAGTACTTC

v_gene: TRBV4-1
d_gene: -
abundance: many
j_gene: TRBJ1-2
CDR3aa: CASSQDPRGQGSANYGYTF
CDR3nt: TGCGCCAGCAGCCAAGATCCGCGGGGGCAGGGAAGTGCTAACTATGGCTACACCTTC

v_gene: TRBV3-1
d_gene: TRBD1
abundance: -
j_gene: TRBJ2-2
CDR3aa: CASSPRDRATGELFF
CDR3nt: TGTGCCAGCAGCCCGAGGGACAGGGCGACCGGGGAGCTGTTTTTT

v_gene: TRBV4-1
d_gene: -
abundance: -
j_gene: TRBJ2-1
CDR3aa: CATRSWGGRYNEQFF
CDR3nt: TGCGCCACTCGGAGTTGGGGGGGCCGGTACAATGAGCAGTTCTTC

v_gene: TRBV4-2
d_gene: -
abundance: few
j_gene: TRBJ2-3
CDR3aa: CASSQAREVADTQYF
CDR3nt: TGTGCCAGCAGCCAAGCGCGGGAAGTCGCAGATACGCAGTATTTT

v_gene: TRBV7-8
d_gene: -
abundance: -
j_gene: TRBJ2-5
CDR3aa: CASSLRWAGRWWETQYF
CDR3nt: TGTGCCAGCAGCTTACGATGGGCAGGGAGGTGGTGGGAGACCCAGTACTTC

v_gene: TRBV10-3
d_gene: TRBD1
abundance: -
j_gene: TRBJ1-5
CDR3aa: CAISPGQINQPQHF
CDR3nt: TGTGCCATCAGCCCGGGACAGATTAATCAGCCCCAGCATTTT

v_gene: TRBV10-3
d_gene: -
abundance: few
j_gene: TRBJ2-3
CDR3aa: CAISSPTRGADTQYF
CDR3nt: TGTGCCATCAGTTCCCCCACCAGAGGGGCAGATACGCAGTATTTT

v_gene: TRBV20-1
d_gene: TRBD1
abundance: few
j_gene: TRBJ2-3
CDR3aa: CSARGRGQGTTDTQYF
CDR3nt: TGCAGTGCTAGAGGGCGGGGACAGGGGACGACAGATACGCAGTATTTT

v_gene: TRBV11-2
d_gene: -
abundance: -
j_gene: TRBJ2-1
CDR3aa: CASSPAVEEQFF
CDR3nt: TGTGCCAGCAGCCCAGCGGTTGAGGAGCAGTTCTTC

v_gene: TRBV3-1
d_gene: TRBD1
abundance: -
j_gene: TRBJ2-7
CDR3aa: CASSTLPGQGAEQYF
CDR3nt: TGTGCCAGCAGTACTTTACCGGGACAGGGGGCCGAGCAGTACTTC

v_gene: TRBV15
d_gene: -
abundance: -
j_gene: TRBJ2-5
CDR3aa: CATSPGRVQETQYF
CDR3nt: TGTGCCACCAGCCCTGGGCGGGTTCAAGAGACCCAGTACTTC